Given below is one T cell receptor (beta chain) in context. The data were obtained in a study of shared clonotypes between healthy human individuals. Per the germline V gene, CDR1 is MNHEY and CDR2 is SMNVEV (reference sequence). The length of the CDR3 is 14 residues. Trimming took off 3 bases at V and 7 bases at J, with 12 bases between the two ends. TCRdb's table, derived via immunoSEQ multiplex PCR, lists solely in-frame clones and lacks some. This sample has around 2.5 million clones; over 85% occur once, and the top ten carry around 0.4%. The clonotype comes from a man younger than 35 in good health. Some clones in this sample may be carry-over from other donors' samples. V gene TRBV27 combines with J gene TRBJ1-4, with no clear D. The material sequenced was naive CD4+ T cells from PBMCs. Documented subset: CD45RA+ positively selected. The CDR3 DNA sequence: TGTGCCAGCAGTTTCCGTGGCCTGAGTGAAAAACTGTTTTTT. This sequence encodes CASSFRGLSEKLFF.